This T cell receptor beta chain appears in the sequencing data of a study of response to subunit inactivated influenza vaccine. Overall study findings and caveats: Authors proposed each seasonal influenza vaccination draws in few new T cells.

Worth noting for this clonotype: The antigen is unknown.

TCRdb reprocessed the RT-PCR reads with MiXCR, giving one entry per CDR3 protein. The table lists roughly 630,000 distinct CDR3 sequences, less than 15% of them singletons, with 7.6% in the top ten. The clonotype comes from a man in his forties or fifties who received an inactivated influenza vaccine. The sample in question was PBMCs from blood, obtained 14 to 15 days before vaccination.

DNA of the CDR3: TGTGCCAGCAGCCTAATAGGAGGGCATCCAGGTAGCAATGAGCAGTTCTTC. This encodes CASSLIGGHPGSNEQFF. This chain links TRBV7-6 with TRBJ2-1, with D possibly TRBD2 on 6 matching bases. Trimming removed 5 bases from V and 6 bases from J, with 23 bases in between. Germline assignment: CDR1 SGHVS and CDR2 FNYEAQ. The CDR3 contains 17 residues.